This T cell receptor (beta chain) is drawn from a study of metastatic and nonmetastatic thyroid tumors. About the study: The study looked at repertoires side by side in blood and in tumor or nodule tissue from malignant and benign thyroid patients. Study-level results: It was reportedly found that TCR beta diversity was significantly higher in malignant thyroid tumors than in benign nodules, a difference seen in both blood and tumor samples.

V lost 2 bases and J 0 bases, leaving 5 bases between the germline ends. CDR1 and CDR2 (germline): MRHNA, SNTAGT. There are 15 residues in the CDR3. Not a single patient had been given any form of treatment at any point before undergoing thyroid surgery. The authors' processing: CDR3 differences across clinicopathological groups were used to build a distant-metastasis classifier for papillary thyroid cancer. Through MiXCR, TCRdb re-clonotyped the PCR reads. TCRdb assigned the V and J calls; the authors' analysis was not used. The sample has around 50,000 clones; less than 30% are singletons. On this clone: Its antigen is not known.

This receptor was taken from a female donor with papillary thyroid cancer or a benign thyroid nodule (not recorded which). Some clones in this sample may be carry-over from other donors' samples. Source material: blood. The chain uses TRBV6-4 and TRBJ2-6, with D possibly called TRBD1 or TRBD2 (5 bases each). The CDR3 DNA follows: TGTGCCAGCAGTGACGGGGGCTCTGGGGCCAACGTCCTGACTTTC. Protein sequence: CASSDGGSGANVLTF.